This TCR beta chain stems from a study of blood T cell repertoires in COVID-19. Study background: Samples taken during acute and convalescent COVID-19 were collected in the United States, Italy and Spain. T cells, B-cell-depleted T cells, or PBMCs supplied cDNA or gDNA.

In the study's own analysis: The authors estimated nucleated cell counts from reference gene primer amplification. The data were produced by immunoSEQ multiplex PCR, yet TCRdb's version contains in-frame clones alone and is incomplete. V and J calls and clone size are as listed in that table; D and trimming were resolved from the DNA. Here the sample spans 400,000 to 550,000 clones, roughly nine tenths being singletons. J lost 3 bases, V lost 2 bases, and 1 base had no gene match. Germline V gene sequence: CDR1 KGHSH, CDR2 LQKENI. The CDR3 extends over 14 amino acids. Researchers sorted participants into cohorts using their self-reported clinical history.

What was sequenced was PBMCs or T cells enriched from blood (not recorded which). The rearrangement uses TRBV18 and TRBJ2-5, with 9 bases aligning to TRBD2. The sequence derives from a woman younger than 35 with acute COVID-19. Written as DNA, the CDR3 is TGTGCCAGCTCACCAAGCGGGAGGAAAGAGACCCAGTACTTC. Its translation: CASSPSGRKETQYF.